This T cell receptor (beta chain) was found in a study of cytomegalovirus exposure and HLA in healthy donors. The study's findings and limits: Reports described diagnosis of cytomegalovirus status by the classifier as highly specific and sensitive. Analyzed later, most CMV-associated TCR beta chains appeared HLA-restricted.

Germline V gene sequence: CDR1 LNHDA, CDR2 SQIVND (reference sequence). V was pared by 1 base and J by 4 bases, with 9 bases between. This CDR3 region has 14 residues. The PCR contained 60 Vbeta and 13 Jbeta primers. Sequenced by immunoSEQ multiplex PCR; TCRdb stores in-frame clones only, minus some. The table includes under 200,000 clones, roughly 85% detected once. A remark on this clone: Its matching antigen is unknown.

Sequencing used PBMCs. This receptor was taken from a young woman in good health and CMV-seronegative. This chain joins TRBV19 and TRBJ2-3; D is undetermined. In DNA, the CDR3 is TGTGCCAGTAGTATAGCGCAGGCCCCAGATACGCAGTATTTT. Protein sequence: CASSIAQAPDTQYF.